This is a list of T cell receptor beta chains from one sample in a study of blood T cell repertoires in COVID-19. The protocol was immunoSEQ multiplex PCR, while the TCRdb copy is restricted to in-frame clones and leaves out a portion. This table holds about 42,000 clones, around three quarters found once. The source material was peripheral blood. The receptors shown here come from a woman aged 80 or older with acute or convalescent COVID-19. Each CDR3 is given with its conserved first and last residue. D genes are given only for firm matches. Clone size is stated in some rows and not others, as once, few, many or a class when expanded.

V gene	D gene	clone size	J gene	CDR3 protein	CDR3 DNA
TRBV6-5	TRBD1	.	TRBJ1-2	CASSDPSRGYGYTF	TGTGCCAGCAGCGATCCCTCCAGGGGGTATGGCTACACCTTC
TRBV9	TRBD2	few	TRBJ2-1	CASSFSGTSGRRSYNEQFF	TGTGCCAGCAGCTTCTCCGGGACTAGCGGCCGTCGGTCCTACAATGAGCAGTTCTTC
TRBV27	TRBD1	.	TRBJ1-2	CASSSNRDRYGYTF	TGTGCCAGCAGTTCTAACCGGGACAGATATGGCTACACCTTC
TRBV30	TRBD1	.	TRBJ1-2	CAWKVTGEGGYTF	TGTGCCTGGAAGGTGACAGGGGAGGGCGGCTACACCTTC
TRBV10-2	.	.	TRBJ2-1	CASTQGGTDVFF	TGCGCCAGCACCCAAGGCGGGACAGATGTGTTCTTC
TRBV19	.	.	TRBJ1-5	CASSIGPGEQPQHF	TGTGCCAGTAGTATAGGGCCAGGGGAACAGCCCCAGCATTTT
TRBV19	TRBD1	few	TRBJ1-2	CASSTSGQGIGGYTF	TGTGCCAGTAGTACCTCGGGACAGGGGATCGGGGGCTACACCTTC
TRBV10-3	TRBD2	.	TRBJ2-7	CAITAGEYEQYF	TGTGCCATCACGGCGGGAGAATACGAGCAGTACTTC
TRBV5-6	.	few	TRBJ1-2	CASSYDLLGANYGYTF	TGTGCCAGCAGCTACGATCTACTGGGCGCAAACTATGGCTACACCTTC
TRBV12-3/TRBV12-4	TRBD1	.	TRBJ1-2	CASSPDRNYGYTF	TGTGCCAGCAGTCCGGACAGGAACTATGGCTACACCTTC
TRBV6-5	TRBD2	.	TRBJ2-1	CASSSGLAGGQQFF	TGTGCCAGCAGTTCGGGACTAGCGGGAGGTCAGCAGTTCTTC
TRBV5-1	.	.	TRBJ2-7	CASSLAGDGAEPYF	TGCGCCAGCAGCTTGGCCGGAGACGGAGCTGAGCCATACTTC
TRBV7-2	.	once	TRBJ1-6	CASSLWREKPLHF	TGTGCCAGCAGCCTCTGGAGGGAAAAACCCCTCCACTTT
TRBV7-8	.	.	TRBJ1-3	CASSLDGHSGNTIYF	TGTGCCAGCAGCTTAGACGGACACTCTGGAAACACCATATATTTT
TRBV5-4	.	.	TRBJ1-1	CASSSDQGRTEAFF	TGTGCCAGCAGCTCCGACCAGGGGCGCACTGAAGCTTTCTTT
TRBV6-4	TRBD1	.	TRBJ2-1	CASSEAGTAYNEQFF	TGTGCCAGCAGTGAAGCCGGGACAGCCTACAATGAGCAGTTCTTC
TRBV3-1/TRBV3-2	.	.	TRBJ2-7	CASSQDLASTYEQYF	TGTGCCAGCAGCCAAGATCTAGCCTCGACCTACGAGCAGTACTTC
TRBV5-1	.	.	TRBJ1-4	CASSLGQLNEKLFF	TGCGCCAGCAGCTTGGGACAGCTTAATGAAAAACTGTTTTTT
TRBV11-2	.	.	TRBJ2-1	CASTWGTTGSEQFF	TGTGCCAGCACCTGGGGAACGACCGGGAGTGAGCAGTTCTTC
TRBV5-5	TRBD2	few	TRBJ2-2	CASTTRGREEELFF	TGTGCCAGCACCACACGTGGGCGGGAGGAGGAGCTGTTTTTT
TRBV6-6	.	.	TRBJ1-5	CASSSAGQPQHF	TGTGCCAGCAGTTCTGCAGGACAGCCCCAGCATTTT
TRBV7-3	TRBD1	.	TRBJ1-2	CASSLNPGTANYGYTF	TGTGCCAGCAGCTTAAACCCCGGGACAGCGAACTATGGCTACACCTTC